These 18 T cell receptor beta chains came from one sample sequenced in a study of human T cells and chemical hapten exposure. Specified time point: pre-sensitization, week 0. Regarding treatment: therapeutic diphenylcyclopropenone sensitization with weekly scalp DPC. Each CDR3 protein gets one entry after TCRdb re-called the RACE reads with MiXCR. The data contain about 270,000 distinct CDR3 sequences, approximately 7.5% of them singletons. The sample consisted of whole blood, taken in connection with sensitization to the hapten diphenylcyclopropenone (DPC). The source is a man younger than 35 with alopecia areata. Some clones in this sample may be carry-over from other donors' samples.

This chain links TRBV7-9 with TRBJ2-3; D uncertain. The germline V gene has CDR1 SEHNR and CDR2 FQNEAQ (reference sequence). CDR3 size: 15 residues. V was pared by 5 bases and J by 0 bases, with 12 bases between. The CDR3, as DNA: TGTGCCAGCAGCCCACCCTGGGGAAGCACAGATACGCAGTATTTT. Translated, it gives CASSPPWGSTDTQYF.

This clonotype has just a few counts. The chain recombines TRBV28 with TRBJ1-4, with TRBD1 matching 7 bases. This CDR3 comprises 14 residues. V shed 5 bases and J 4 bases; nucleotides not matched to a gene: 4. CDR1 is MDHEN and CDR2 is SYDVKM in the germline V gene. The CDR3 loop is CASSMGQINEKLFF. The CDR3 DNA sequence: TGTGCCAGCAGTATGGGACAGATTAATGAAAAACTGTTTTTT.

In its sample, this clonotype was seen many times. The gene calls are TRBV2 and TRBJ1-1, with TRBD1 matching 9 bases. V trimming: 5 bases; J trimming: 12 bases; junction bases outside the gene matches: 16. The CDR3 spans 15 residues. CDR1 and CDR2 (germline): SNHLY, FYNNEI. CDR3 coding DNA: TGTGCCAGCAGTTCCTTCAATTCAGGACAGGGGTTAACTTTCTTT. It is translated as CASSSFNSGQGLTFF.

This clonotype was recorded many times. The rearrangement uses TRBV3-1 and TRBJ1-1, with 7 nucleotides matching TRBD1. The CDR3 loop spans 13 amino acids. The ends lost 0 bases at V and 7 bases at J; junction bases unmatched: 2. Germline assignment: CDR1 LGHDT and CDR2 YNNKEL (reference sequence). The CDR3 sequence is CASSQEGGLEAFF. CDR3 sequence (DNA): TGTGCCAGCAGCCAAGAAGGGGGCCTTGAAGCTTTCTTT.

This chain joins TRBV4-3 and TRBJ1-5, with D hard to call. Trimming cost V 0 bases and J 4 bases, with 10 bases left between them. The CDR3 contains 15 residues. Germline values: CDR1 LGHNA, CDR2 YSLEER. CDR3 in DNA: TGCGCCAGCAGCCAAGATGGTAGGAGGAATCAGCCCCAGCATTTT. Its protein product is CASSQDGRRNQPQHF.

In this sample, this clonotype turned up many times. The V and J genes are TRBV11-2 and TRBJ2-2; tentatively, D is TRBD2 (6 bases). Germline assignment: CDR1 SGHAT and CDR2 FQNNGV. This CDR3 comprises 19 residues. V dropped 4 bases and J dropped 4 bases, with 25 bases sitting between them. The CDR3 coding sequence is TGTGCCAGCAGCTACCGCCATGGACGGGAGATAGGGAGCACCGGGGAGCTGTTTTTT. Its translation: CASSYRHGREIGSTGELFF.

This clonotype was seen a few times. V is TRBV27 and J is TRBJ1-1; no reliable D call. CDR1 is MNHEY, CDR2 SMNVEV, per germline (reference sequence). The V gene lost 3 bases and the J gene lost 6 bases, with 11 bases spanning the gap. The CDR3 extends over 13 amino acids. This CDR3 reads CASSFADGAEAFF. DNA of the CDR3: TGTGCCAGCAGTTTCGCTGACGGCGCTGAAGCTTTCTTT.

The V call is TRBV10-3, the J call TRBJ1-5, with a weak D call TRBD1 (6 bases). This CDR3 is built from 15 residues. V was clipped by 4 bases and J by 3 bases, with 13 bases between them. Germline lookup yields CDR1 ENHRY and CDR2 SYGVKD. CDR3 sequence reads: CAISGSRGANQPQHF. DNA for the CDR3: TGTGCCATCAGTGGGTCGCGGGGGGCCAATCAGCCCCAGCATTTT.

This clonotype was seen just once. CDR3 residues: CASTGEADTEAFF. CDR3 in DNA: TGTGCCAGCACAGGGGAGGCGGACACTGAAGCTTTCTTT. V is TRBV7-9 and J is TRBJ1-1, with a possible D match to TRBD1 (6 bases). Germline CDR1 and CDR2: SEHNR and FQNEAQ (reference sequence). The CDR3 totals 13 residues. V was shortened by 7 bases and J by 3 bases, with 12 bases between the two germline ends.

There are many counts of this clonotype. The chain recombines TRBV4-3 with TRBJ2-3; TRBD1 might be the D (5 bases). The germline V and J ends were trimmed by 3 bases and 3 bases, with 7 bases remaining between them. Germline CDR1 LGHNA, CDR2 YSLEER. The length of the CDR3 is 13 residues. For the CDR3, the DNA is TGCGCCAGCAGCCAGGCAGGGACAGATACGCAGTATTTT. Its translation: CASSQAGTDTQYF.

This sequence joins TRBV7-3 and TRBJ2-1; D is tentatively TRBD1 or TRBD2 (5 bases each). The germline V gene has CDR1 SGHTA and CDR2 FQGTGA. V dropped 5 bases and J dropped 6 bases, with 23 bases sitting between them. The CDR3 contains 17 residues. CDR3 coding DNA: TGTGCCAGCAGCGAAATCGTCTGGGACCTGCCGCTCAATGAGCAGTTCTTC. It encodes CASSEIVWDLPLNEQFF.

The V and J genes are TRBV7-2 and TRBJ2-3, with 7 bases identical to TRBD1. The CDR3 runs to 14 residues. Germline CDR1 and CDR2: SGHTA and FQGNSA. The V gene end was trimmed by 5 bases and the J gene end by 1 base; junction bases not matched to a gene: 3. CDR3 sequence reads: CASSIDRGTDTQYF. For the CDR3, the DNA is TGTGCCAGCAGCATCGACAGGGGCACAGATACGCAGTATTTT. Complete variable domain (other parts from reference TRBV7-2 and TRBJ2-3): GAGVSQSPSNKVTEKGKDVELRCDPISGHTALYWYRQSLGQGLEFLIYFQGNSAPDKSGLPSDRFSAERTGGSVSTLTIQRTQQEDSAVYLCASSIDRGTDTQYFGPGTRLTVL.

This chain links TRBV4-3 with TRBJ1-5; D is ambiguous. The CDR3 extends over 13 amino acids. From germline, CDR1 is LGHNA and CDR2 YSLEER. Between the trimmed V and J ends, which lost 2 bases and 4 bases, there was a span of 6 bases. CDR3 in DNA: TGCGCCAGCAGCCAATACTTAAATCAGCCCCAGCATTTT. Its protein is CASSQYLNQPQHF.

This clonotype was recorded many times. This chain links TRBV20-1 with TRBJ1-5; a weak D match, TRBD1 (6 bases). This CDR3 has 14 amino acids. V shed 6 bases and J shed 0 bases, with 12 bases lying between them. Germline CDR1 is DFQATT and CDR2 is SNEGSKA (reference sequence). CDR3 sequence reads: CSAERGVSNQPQHF. The CDR3 bases are TGCAGTGCCGAGAGGGGGGTTAGCAATCAGCCCCAGCATTTT.

This rearrangement joins TRBV4-1 to TRBJ1-5; D may be TRBD1 (5 bases). Trimming cost V 0 bases and J 0 bases, with 6 bases left between them. The CDR3 is 15 amino acids. The germline gives CDR1 MGHRA, CDR2 YSYEKL. The CDR3 nucleotides are TGCGCCAGCAGCCAAGATGGGACTAGCAATCAGCCCCAGCATTTT. Its protein product is CASSQDGTSNQPQHF.

The rearrangement links TRBV4-3 to TRBJ2-2, with 7 bases aligning to TRBD1. CDR1 and CDR2 (germline): LGHNA, YSLEER. V trimming: 0 bases; J trimming: 4 bases; junction bases outside the gene matches: 2. The CDR3 is 15 residues long. As DNA, the CDR3 is TGCGCCAGCAGCCAAGATAGGGGGCCCACCGGGGAGCTGTTTTTT. Its protein product is CASSQDRGPTGELFF.

This clonotype was detected only a few times. CDR3 residues: CASSSRDERGYTF. CDR3 in DNA: TGTGCCAGCAGTTCCAGGGACGAGAGGGGCTACACCTTC. The chain is built from TRBV6-5 and TRBJ1-2; D is possibly TRBD1 (5 bases). Per the germline V gene, CDR1 is MNHEY and CDR2 is SVGAGI. The CDR3 has 13 amino acids. V lost 4 bases to trimming and J lost 8 bases, with 14 bases between them.

The genes are TRBV7-9 and TRBJ1-1; D is ambiguous. Trimming took off 4 bases at V and 10 bases at J, with 19 bases between the two ends. CDR1 and CDR2 (germline): SEHNR, FQNEAQ (reference sequence). CDR3 length: 14 residues. In nucleotides, the CDR3 is TGTGCCAGCAGCTCCTCGTTTGGCGCCGGGGTAGCTTTCTTT. It yields the protein CASSSSFGAGVAFF. Combining the CDR3 with reference TRBV7-9 and TRBJ1-1 gives the whole variable domain DTGVSQNPRHKITKRGQNVTFRCDPISEHNRLYWYRQTLGQGPEFLTYFQNEAQLEKSRLLSDRFSAERPKGSFSTLEIQRTEQGDSAMYLCASSSSFGAGVAFFGQGTRLTVV.